This T cell receptor beta chain was sequenced for a study of monozygotic twins with inflammatory bowel disease. Overall study results and limits: The analysis did not separate different T cell subtypes. IBD patients shared fewer clonotypes with others than healthy twins, especially with disease activity. No repertoire similarity difference was seen between concordant and discordant twins; power was possibly limited.

On this clonotype itself: Its antigen is unknown.

UMIs that included a 6-nucleotide sample barcode were added by template switching, which took place during cDNA synthesis. TCRdb reprocessed the 5' RACE reads; each CDR3 protein has one entry and no DNA is given. Its clone listing holds more than 300,000 distinct CDR3 sequences. There are 14 residues in the CDR3. Germline V gene sequence: CDR1 LGHNA, CDR2 YSLEER. This sequence joins TRBV4-3 and TRBJ1-1. The TCR originated in a human donor with ulcerative colitis or Crohn's disease, or a healthy co-twin of an affected twin (not recorded which). Sequencing was done on a sample of blood. CDR3 residues: CASSQVGGNTEAFF.